The 8 T cell receptor beta chains below come from one sample, sequenced in a study of post-analysis software for immune sequencing data (dated by TCRdb to about 2015). What these receptors recognize is not known. Summary of the overall study and its limitations: Patients showed significantly higher frequencies than controls for roughly 5 TRBV segments, among them TRBV5-6, TRBV5-1 and TRBV20-1.

The receptor library was made with PCR. Sequencing was performed on an Illumina HiSeq 2500. Unique molecular identifiers were incorporated into TCR beta cDNA libraries to reduce PCR and sequencing biases. TCRdb's own reprocessing of the public reads used fastp at Q25 and MiXCR and kept productive beta chains. When rows share a CDR3 protein, they turn into one entry using the most common DNA and genes. The sample records roughly 800,000 distinct CDR3 sequences, 30% of which are singletons. In total, the top ten clones hold more than 0.45% of the sample. Sequenced material: blood. These receptors all come from a girl aged 5-17 years with multiple sclerosis.

This clonotype was counted a few times. This chain uses TRBV20-1 with TRBJ2-1, with 7 bases fitting TRBD2. This CDR3 is 14 amino acids long. CDR1 DFQATT and CDR2 SNEGSKA come from the germline V gene (reference sequence). V lost 5 bases to trimming and J lost 0 bases; unmatched junction nucleotides: 4. The CDR3 DNA reads as TGCAGTGCTGGAGCGGGATTCTCCTACAATGAGCAGTTCTTC. This sequence encodes CSAGAGFSYNEQFF.

This clonotype turned up a few times. This chain joins TRBV28 and TRBJ2-7; D gene uncertain. With 7 bases removed from V and 1 base from J, the gap between germline ends came to 11 bases. Germline V lookup: CDR1 MDHEN, CDR2 SYDVKM. The CDR3 runs to 13 residues. In nucleotides, the CDR3 is TGTGCCAGCATTTTCGGCAGTTCCTACGAGCAGTACTTC. It yields the protein CASIFGSSYEQYF.

This chain uses TRBV6-2 or TRBV6-3 with TRBJ2-1, with 8 bases identical to TRBD2. Trimming took 10 bases from V and 6 from J; bases not matched to a gene: 8. Germline V gene sequence: CDR1 MNHEY, CDR2 SVGEGT. The CDR3 spans 13 residues. The CDR3 nucleotides are TGTGCCACCCGGACTAGCTCCGCCAATGAGCAGTTCTTC. This gives the protein CATRTSSANEQFF.

V usage is TRBV7-2 and J usage is TRBJ2-3; 7 bases match TRBD2. With 4 bases clipped from V and 3 bases from J, the junction kept 10 bases outside the gene matches. Germline lookup yields CDR1 SGHTA and CDR2 FQGNSA. The CDR3 totals 16 residues. In DNA, the CDR3 is TGTGCCAGCAGCTCAGGGAGGGCATCCAAGACAGATACGCAGTATTTT. This translates into CASSSGRASKTDTQYF.

The chain couples TRBV15 to TRBJ1-1; perhaps TRBD1 as D (6 bases). V shed 0 bases and J shed 3 bases, with 11 bases lying between them. The CDR3 has 15 amino acids. In germline, CDR1 is LNHNV, CDR2 YYDKDF (reference sequence). CDR3 bases: TGTGCCACCAGCAGAGATGGTTGGGGGCACACTGAAGCTTTCTTT. Protein sequence: CATSRDGWGHTEAFF.

This clonotype was counted a few times. This chain links TRBV7-2 with TRBJ1-2; D call uncertain. The CDR3 length is 13 residues. Germline lookup yields CDR1 SGHTA and CDR2 FQGNSA. The V and J ends lost 1 base and 6 bases respectively, with 9 bases between them. CDR3 bases: TGTGCCAGCAGCTTAGAACCCGTACATGGCTACACCTTC. Amino acids: CASSLEPVHGYTF.

This clonotype appeared a few times. The chain joins TRBV7-2 to TRBJ2-7, with unresolved D. Germline assignment: CDR1 SGHTA and CDR2 FQGNSA. CDR3 length equals 15 residues. V lost 3 bases, J lost 3 bases, and 15 bases lay in between. CDR3: CASSFSAAHRYEQYF. DNA for the CDR3: TGTGCCAGCAGCTTTTCGGCAGCGCATCGCTACGAGCAGTACTTC.

The gene calls are TRBV29-1 and TRBJ2-5; 7 positions agree with TRBD1. The DNA end is more similar to TRBJ2-4, so the J call may be wrong. The germline V gene has CDR1 SQVTM and CDR2 ANQGSEA. The CDR3 spans 14 residues. The CDR3 loop reads CSADSGQWPNIQYF. In DNA form, the CDR3 reads TGCAGCGCTGACTCGGGACAGTGGCCAAACATTCAGTACTTC.